This TCR beta chain was identified in a study of T cell changes during pregnancy in multiple sclerosis. Germline V gene sequence: CDR1 LGHNA, CDR2 YNFKEQ. The V end was cut by 1 base, the J end by 2 bases, with 8 bases between. This CDR3 region has 15 residues. Assay used: immunoSEQ multiplex PCR; TCRdb lists only in-frame clones, some missing. Counted here are some 61,000 clones, 91% occurring once; the ten biggest clones make up 0.86%. The input for sequencing was peripheral blood, taken in the second trimester of pregnancy. This clonotype was sampled from a female donor with multiple sclerosis, enrolled in a pregnancy study. The chain is built from TRBV4-2 and TRBJ2-2; D is undetermined. In DNA form, the CDR3 reads TGTGCCAGCAGCCAAGTCACGGTAAACACCGGGGAGCTGTTTTTT. It encodes CASSQVTVNTGELFF.